This is a list of T cell receptor beta chains from one sample in a study of cytomegalovirus exposure and HLA in healthy donors. TCRdb keeps only in-frame clones here, not all; method: immunoSEQ multiplex PCR. Among 110,000 or so clones, about 16% were seen once, and the ten largest hold about 0.79%. What was sequenced was PBMCs. Receptor source: a female donor in good health and CMV-seronegative. The CDR3 runs from the conserved cysteine through the conserved F or W. Only part of the rows carry a size: once, few, many, or a class if the clone is expanded.

>TRBV6-1|.
CASTPGTGDYNEQFF
>TRBV2|.
CAIGTKRWDHQETQYF
>TRBV6-5|few
CASSSPLGFSYEQYF
>TRBV6-1|few
CASSGVTPYEQYF
>TRBV5-6|few
CASSLEISGRVNTGELFF
>TRBV30|few
CAWTRGSSYNEQFF
>TRBV4-1|few
CASSQEGGPEQHF
>TRBV7-2|.
CASRVSGQKNTEAFF
>TRBV4-3|.
CASSQGASGRNEQYF
>TRBV10-3|.
CAISEARGQETQYF
>TRBV20-1|once
CSVHPPSEQYF
>TRBV5-4|.
CASSPIDTGVRYEQYF
>TRBV2|.
CASSGTGGYWEQFF
>TRBV18|.
CASSRSRQGYGKLFF
>TRBV6-5|.
CASRRDSRWNIQYF
>TRBV19|.
CASSTQREAYEQYF
>TRBV6-5|.
CASSTGLAGVEQYF
>TRBV6-5|.
CASSYSPISYEQYF
>TRBV9|few
CASSPTPRLANTGELFF
>TRBV4-3|few
CASSQGSSGTGNEQFF